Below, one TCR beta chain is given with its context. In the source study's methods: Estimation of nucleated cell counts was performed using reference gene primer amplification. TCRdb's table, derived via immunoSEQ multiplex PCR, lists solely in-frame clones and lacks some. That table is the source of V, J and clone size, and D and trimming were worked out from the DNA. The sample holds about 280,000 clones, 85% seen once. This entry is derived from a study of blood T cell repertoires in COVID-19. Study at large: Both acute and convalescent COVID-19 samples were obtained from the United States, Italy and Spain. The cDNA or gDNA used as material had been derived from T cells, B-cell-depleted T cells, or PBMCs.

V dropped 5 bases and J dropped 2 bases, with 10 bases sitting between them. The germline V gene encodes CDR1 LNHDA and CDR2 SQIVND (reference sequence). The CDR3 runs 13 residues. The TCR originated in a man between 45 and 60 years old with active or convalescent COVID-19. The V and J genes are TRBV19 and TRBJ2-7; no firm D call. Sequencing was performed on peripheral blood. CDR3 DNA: TGTGCCAGTAGTTCAGCGTTAACCTACGAGCAGTACTTC. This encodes CASSSALTYEQYF.